This TCR beta chain stems from a study of radiotherapy plus CTLA-4 blockade in lung cancer. Whole-study results and caveats: Once radiotherapy plus ipilimumab had been given, TCR clones derived from tumor expanded in blood. Dynamics of early blood T cell clones, together with interferon-beta, were reportedly the best predictors of response.

After removal of 7 bases from V and 1 base from J, the junction contained 9 bases not matched to a gene. CDR3 length equals 15 residues. The germline CDR1 and CDR2 sequences are SGHTA and FQGNSA. To note about this clone: Its specificity is not known.

Some clones are missing from TCRdb's copy, which holds only in-frame ones; the method was immunoSEQ multiplex PCR. The data contain some 66,000 clones, about 83% of them singletons. Focal radiation with ipilimumab CTLA-4 blockade was given to patients with chemo-refractory metastatic non-small-cell lung cancer. The chain employs TRBV7-2 and TRBJ1-1, with 7 bases matching TRBD1. The sequencing here drew on peripheral blood, taken from a patient treated with radiotherapy plus ipilimumab. The sequence derives from a human donor with non-small cell lung cancer who had a partial response to radiotherapy plus ipilimumab. CDR3 nucleotides: TGTGCCAGCACCTTCTCAGGGACAGCGAACACTGAAGCTTTCTTT. It is translated as CASTFSGTANTEAFF.